The 22 T cell receptor beta chains below were found in one sample sequenced in a study of T cell repertoires in cytomegalovirus infection. TCRdb reanalysed the reads using MiXCR and keeps one entry per CDR3 protein. Seen here are around 900,000 distinct CDR3 sequences, about a third observed once, and the top ten hold around an eighth. Their target antigens are unknown. Sequenced material: cultured CD8+ T cells from PBMCs, taken from culture after CMV antigen stimulation. The receptors here all came from a human donor in good health (CMV status not recorded). Some clones in this sample may be carry-over from other donors' samples.

The chain links TRBV24-1 to TRBJ2-3, with unresolved D. Germline CDR1 reads KGHDR; CDR2 reads SFDVKD. The V end was cut by 1 base, the J end by 0 bases, with 7 bases between. This CDR3 contains 15 residues. For the CDR3, the DNA is TGTGCCACCAGTGATTTTCAGATCAGCACAGATACGCAGTATTTT. Its protein is CATSDFQISTDTQYF.

At least ten counts were recorded for this clonotype. The chain uses TRBV7-2 and TRBJ2-7; TRBD2 matches 8 bases. The CDR3 runs 19 residues. CDR1 is SGHTA and CDR2 is FQGNSA in the germline V gene. Germline trimming cut 5 bases from V and 2 bases from J; bases unmatched to any gene: 20. CDR3 region: CASSLPSRLPAGDPYEQYF. The DNA for the CDR3 is TGTGCCAGCAGCCTCCCATCCCGTTTGCCAGCGGGGGACCCCTACGAGCAGTACTTC. The complete variable domain, with remaining parts taken from reference TRBV7-2 and TRBJ2-7, reads GAGVSQSPSNKVTEKGKDVELRCDPISGHTALYWYRQSLGQGLEFLIYFQGNSAPDKSGLPSDRFSAERTGGSVSTLTIQRTQQEDSAVYLCASSLPSRLPAGDPYEQYFGPGTRLTVT.

This clonotype was recorded a few times. The chain joins TRBV27 to TRBJ2-7; possible D gene TRBD1, 7 bases. Germline CDR1 reads MNHEY; CDR2 reads SMNVEV (reference sequence). The germline V and J ends were trimmed by 3 bases and 0 bases, with 12 bases remaining between them. The CDR3 is made up of 15 amino acids. The CDR3 DNA is TGTGCCAGCAGTTTCCAGGGGGGCCTCTCCTACGAGCAGTACTTC. Translating it yields CASSFQGGLSYEQYF.

The sample holds a few counts of this clonotype. The chain carries TRBV27 and TRBJ1-6; D is unclear. CDR3 length: 13 residues. V was shortened by 5 bases and J by 8 bases, with 10 bases between the two germline ends. Germline CDR1 reads MNHEY; CDR2 reads SMNVEV (reference sequence). The CDR3 here is CASSPGGDSPLHF. The CDR3 DNA reads as TGTGCCAGCAGTCCTGGTGGGGATTCACCCCTCCACTTT.

This clonotype was seen many times. The rearrangement uses TRBV7-9 and TRBJ2-1, with 8 bases fitting TRBD1. V dropped 2 bases and J dropped 8; count of bases not matched to a gene: 14. Germline V gene sequence: CDR1 SEHNR, CDR2 FQNEAQ (reference sequence). This CDR3 spans 17 amino acids. DNA of the CDR3: TGTGCCAGCAGCTTATACCCTCCTTTACAGGGGGTTGATGAGCAGTTCTTC. This gives the protein CASSLYPPLQGVDEQFF.

The chain has TRBV7-9 and TRBJ1-5; 7 nucleotides line up with TRBD1. This CDR3 spans 15 amino acids. J lost 0 bases, V lost 8 bases, and 7 bases had no gene match. Germline V lookup: CDR1 SEHNR, CDR2 FQNEAQ (reference sequence). CDR3 amino acids: CASGTDLYSNQPQHF. CDR3 DNA: TGTGCCAGCGGGACAGATCTCTATAGCAATCAGCCCCAGCATTTT.

This clonotype was recorded many times. The junction departs from the called germline gene at one end, perhaps through a read error. V and J are TRBV7-7 and TRBJ2-1; the match to TRBD2 covers 8 bases. Germline CDR1 SSHAT, CDR2 FNYEAQ (reference sequence). The CDR3 runs 15 residues. This CDR3 is CASSLGRGGQSEQFF. DNA for the CDR3: TGTGCTAGCAGCTTAGGTCGGGGGGGCCAGAGTGAGCAGTTCTTC.

This CDR3 is CASSYITGVNQPQHF. In DNA, the CDR3 is TGTGCCAGCAGTTACATTACCGGGGTCAATCAGCCCCAGCATTTT. V and J are TRBV6-6 and TRBJ1-5; D is undetermined. CDR3 length: 15 residues. From germline, CDR1 is MNHNY and CDR2 SVGAGI (reference sequence). Trimming removed 2 bases at V and 3 bases at J, with 11 bases between.

A few counts support this clonotype. The V call is TRBV6-5, the J call TRBJ1-1; 8 nucleotides line up with TRBD1. Trimming at V came to 5 bases and at J to 1 base, leaving 9 bases not matched to a gene. Per germline, CDR1 MNHEY and CDR2 SVGAGI. CDR3 size: 16 residues. CDR3 DNA sequence: TGTGCCAGCAGTCTCGGACAGGGACTAAAGAACACTGAAGCTTTCTTT. This gives the protein CASSLGQGLKNTEAFF.

This clonotype appeared a few times. The V gene is TRBV20-1, the J gene TRBJ1-1, with D possibly TRBD1 on 5 matching bases. Germline lookup yields CDR1 DFQATT and CDR2 SNEGSKA (reference sequence). The V end lost 0 bases, the J end lost 3 bases, and 11 bases lay between the germline ends. The CDR3 runs 14 residues. The CDR3 coding sequence is TGCAGTGCTAGAGATTTGGGCAGGGACACTGAAGCTTTCTTT. Amino acid sequence: CSARDLGRDTEAFF.

The chain combines TRBV19 with TRBJ1-2; D not certain. Germline V lookup: CDR1 LNHDA, CDR2 SQIVND (reference sequence). Deletions cut 3 bases from V and 1 base from J, with 15 bases between. This CDR3 contains 16 residues. In DNA, the CDR3 is TGTGCCAGTAGTATTCCGCACTCGGGAGGTAACTATGGCTACACCTTC. Its protein is CASSIPHSGGNYGYTF.

This clonotype has only a few counts. The chain carries TRBV19 and TRBJ1-1, with D possibly TRBD1 on 6 matching bases. This CDR3 is 15 amino acids long. CDR1 is LNHDA, CDR2 SQIVND, per germline (reference sequence). Trimming pared 1 base from V and 4 bases from J, leaving 13 bases between. As DNA, the CDR3 is TGTGCCAGTAGTATAGGTTCGGGGGCTGGCACTGAAGCTTTCTTT. Residues: CASSIGSGAGTEAFF.

This clonotype came up a few times. This rearrangement joins TRBV6-6 to TRBJ2-4, with 10 nucleotides matching TRBD2. The CDR3 loop spans 19 amino acids. V lost 0 bases to trimming and J lost 0 bases; unmatched junction nucleotides: 8. CDR1 MNHNY and CDR2 SVGAGI come from the germline V gene (reference sequence). The CDR3 spells CASSYSPAGGLLAKNIQYF. DNA of the CDR3: TGTGCCAGCAGTTACTCCCCAGCGGGGGGGCTACTAGCCAAAAACATTCAGTACTTC.

This clonotype appeared once. The rearrangement links TRBV5-3 to TRBJ2-2, with 7 bases identical to TRBD1. TRBV5-3 is reported as an ORF; its role is uncertain. Germline trimming cut 8 bases from V and 3 bases from J; bases unmatched to any gene: 7. The CDR3 totals 14 residues. CDR3 residues: CARRRTGDTGELFF. In DNA form, the CDR3 reads TGTGCCAGGAGAAGGACAGGTGACACCGGGGAGCTGTTTTTT.

In its sample, this clonotype was seen many times. V and J are TRBV7-8 and TRBJ1-1; 9 nucleotides match TRBD1. CDR1 is SGHVS, CDR2 FQNEAQ, per germline. This CDR3 contains 14 residues. Losses at the gene ends were 5 bases for V and 3 bases for J; bases not matched to a gene: 4. CDR3 DNA sequence: TGTGCCAGCAGCCCAGGACAGGGGTACACTGAAGCTTTCTTT. Amino acid sequence: CASSPGQGYTEAFF.

The rearrangement joins TRBV7-2 to TRBJ2-1, with 9 bases identical to TRBD1. Germline CDR1 SGHTA, CDR2 FQGNSA. Trimming at V came to 5 bases and at J to 9 bases, leaving 17 bases not matched to a gene. This CDR3 is 17 amino acids long. The CDR3 bases are TGTGCCAGCAGCCCCGGGACAGGGCCCGCGAGACATGGTGAGCAGTTCTTC. Translation gives CASSPGTGPARHGEQFF.

This clonotype has only a few counts. V usage is TRBV28 and J usage is TRBJ2-5; D ambiguous. CDR3 length: 11 residues. CDR1 and CDR2 (germline): MDHEN, SYDVKM. V lost 6 bases and J lost 5, with 7 bases in between. The CDR3 region is CASRVAETQYF. The CDR3 DNA sequence: TGTGCCAGCAGAGTCGCGGAGACCCAGTACTTC.

This clonotype was observed a few times. V and J are TRBV5-4 and TRBJ2-1; D might be TRBD2 (6 bases). This CDR3 has 13 amino acids. Deletions cut 2 bases from V and 6 bases from J, with 9 bases between. Germline V gene data show CDR1 as SGHNT and CDR2 as YYREEE (reference sequence). The CDR3: CASSFGSANEQFF. For the CDR3, the DNA is TGTGCCAGCAGCTTCGGGAGCGCCAATGAGCAGTTCTTC. The whole variable domain, filled in from reference TRBV5-4 and TRBJ2-1, reads ETGVTQSPTHLIKTRGQQVTLRCSSQSGHNTVSWYQQALGQGPQFIFQYYREEENGRGNFPPRFSGLQFPNYSSELNVNALELDDSALYLCASSFGSANEQFFGPGTRLTVL.

There are a few counts of this clonotype. This chain joins TRBV6-2 or TRBV6-3 and TRBJ1-1, with D maybe TRBD1 (5 bases). V lost 0 bases, J lost 6 bases, and 11 bases lay in between. The germline CDR1 and CDR2 sequences are MNHEY and SVGEGT. This CDR3 has 14 residues. The CDR3 sequence: CASSYSGGGAEAFF. CDR3 nucleotide sequence: TGTGCCAGCAGTTACTCGGGTGGAGGGGCTGAAGCTTTCTTT.

The chain recombines TRBV29-1 with TRBJ2-2, with D perhaps TRBD1 or TRBD2 (5 bases each). V lost 4 bases and J lost 1, with 10 bases in between. The length of the CDR3 is 14 residues. Germline V gene lookup returns CDR1 SQVTM and CDR2 ANQGSEA. CDR3 residues: CSVAGTENTGELFF. As DNA, the CDR3 is TGCAGCGTTGCCGGGACCGAGAACACCGGGGAGCTGTTTTTT.

This clonotype was detected many times. CDR3 nucleotides: TGTGCCAGCAGCTTAGAAGGACAGCCGGCCGAAAAACTGTTTTTT. It specifies CASSLEGQPAEKLFF. The rearrangement joins TRBV7-2 to TRBJ1-4; perhaps TRBD1 as D (6 bases). With 1 base removed from V and 8 bases from J, the gap between germline ends came to 14 bases. The germline V gene has CDR1 SGHTA and CDR2 FQGNSA. The CDR3 totals 15 residues.

This chain joins TRBV27 and TRBJ2-1; D is unclear. The CDR3 runs 12 residues. Germline V CDR1 and CDR2: MNHEY, SMNVEV (reference sequence). The V and J ends lost 2 bases and 10 bases respectively, with 9 bases between them. CDR3 nucleotides: TGTGCCAGCAGTTTAGAAGGGTTCGAGCAGTTCTTC. This sequence encodes CASSLEGFEQFF.